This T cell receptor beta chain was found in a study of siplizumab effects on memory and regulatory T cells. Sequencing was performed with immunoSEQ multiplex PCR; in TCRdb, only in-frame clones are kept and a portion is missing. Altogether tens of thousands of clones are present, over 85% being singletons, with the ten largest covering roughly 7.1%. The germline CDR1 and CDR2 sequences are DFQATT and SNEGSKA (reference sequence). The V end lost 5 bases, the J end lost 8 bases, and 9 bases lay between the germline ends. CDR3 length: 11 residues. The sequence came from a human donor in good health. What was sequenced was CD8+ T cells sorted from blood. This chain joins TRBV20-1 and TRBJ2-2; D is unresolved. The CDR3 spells CSAPVLGELFF. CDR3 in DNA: TGCAGTGCTCCAGTTTTAGGGGAGCTGTTTTTT.